Presented here are 27 T cell receptor beta chains from one specimen sequenced in a study of blood T cell repertoires in COVID-19. Profiling relied on immunoSEQ multiplex PCR, and the TCRdb table lists in-frame clones only, not all of them. The data contain hundreds of thousands of clones, 75% to 90% of them singletons. Sequencing used peripheral blood. The receptors derive from an older woman with active or convalescent COVID-19.

The V and J genes are TRBV5-1 and TRBJ2-1; the match to TRBD2 covers 14 bases. J lost 6 bases, V lost 4 bases, and 6 bases had no gene match. The CDR3 is made up of 16 amino acids. Germline CDR1 reads SGHRS; CDR2 reads YFSETQ. The DNA for the CDR3 is TGCGCCAGCAGCCGGCCGGGACTAGCGGGAGTCAATGAGCAGTTCTTC. This encodes CASSRPGLAGVNEQFF.

V gene TRBV29-1 combines with J gene TRBJ2-3; TRBD1 matches 9 bases. The germline V gene encodes CDR1 SQVTM and CDR2 ANQGSEA. The CDR3 runs 12 residues. Written as DNA, the CDR3 is TGCAGTTTTGGACAGGGGACAGATACGCAGTATTTT. Its translation: CSFGQGTDTQYF.

This chain links TRBV10-3 with TRBJ2-3; 7 bases align to TRBD2. The CDR3 consists of 15 residues. Germline CDR1 and CDR2: ENHRY and SYGVKD. J was trimmed by 4 bases and V by 11 bases; bases with no gene match: 15. The CDR3 DNA follows: TGTGCCTCCAGCTCTAGCGGACCTAGCTCAGATACGCAGTATTTT. Its translation is CASSSSGPSSDTQYF.

The genes are TRBV19 and TRBJ1-5, with TRBD1 matching over 10 bases. Per the germline V gene, CDR1 is LNHDA and CDR2 is SQIVND (reference sequence). The ends lost 0 bases at V and 3 bases at J; junction bases unmatched: 2. The CDR3 length is 16 residues. The CDR3 protein is CASSIEGTGVNQPQHF. In nucleotides, the CDR3 is TGTGCCAGTAGTATAGAAGGGACAGGGGTCAATCAGCCCCAGCATTTT.

The chain recombines TRBV7-8 with TRBJ1-2; 12 positions match TRBD1. The CDR3 length is 16 residues. Unmatched junction bases numbered 6, after V lost 1 base and J lost 6 bases. Per the germline V gene, CDR1 is SGHVS and CDR2 is FQNEAQ. The CDR3 here is CASSLEGTGGAHGYTF. CDR3 nucleotide sequence: TGTGCCAGCAGCTTAGAGGGGACAGGGGGCGCGCATGGCTACACCTTC. Full variable domain (remainder filled in from reference TRBV7-8 and TRBJ1-2): GAGVSQSPRYKVAKRGQDVALRCDPISGHVSLFWYQQALGQGPEFLTYFQNEAQLDKSGLPSDRFFAERPEGSVSTLKIQRTQQEDSAVYLCASSLEGTGGAHGYTFGSGTRLTVV.

The chain uses TRBV19 and TRBJ1-4; no definite D call. Per germline, CDR1 LNHDA and CDR2 SQIVND (reference sequence). Trimming removed 7 bases at V and 3 bases at J, with 15 bases between. This CDR3 contains 15 residues. The CDR3 nucleotides are TGTGCCAGTACCCTAGCCCTCGCGGCTAATGAAAAACTGTTTTTT. Protein: CASTLALAANEKLFF.

This clone was counted a few times. In DNA form, the CDR3 reads TGTGCCAGCAGTTACCCGGGGGGCATGAACACTGAAGCTTTCTTT. Encoded protein: CASSYPGGMNTEAFF. This chain connects TRBV6-7 to TRBJ1-1, with TRBD1 as a possible D gene (6 bases). TRBV6-7 is placed among ORFs of uncertain function. Trimming removed 2 bases from V and 0 bases from J, with 10 bases in between. The CDR3 covers 15 residues.

J is TRBJ2-7 and V is TRBV7-3, with TRBD1 matching 12 bases. The V segment lost 0 bases and the J segment 5 bases; nucleotides outside the gene matches: 2. CDR1 is SGHTA, CDR2 FQGTGA, per germline. The CDR3 has 15 amino acids. Here the CDR3 reads CASSLTGTGGDEQYF. CDR3 sequence (DNA): TGTGCCAGCAGCTTAACAGGGACAGGGGGCGACGAGCAGTACTTC.

V usage is TRBV28 and J usage is TRBJ2-7; D is perhaps TRBD1 (6 bases). V dropped 2 bases and J dropped 0 bases, with 8 bases sitting between them. Germline V lookup: CDR1 MDHEN, CDR2 SYDVKM. The CDR3 has 14 residues. Written as DNA, the CDR3 is TGTGCCAGCAGTTTACAGGGGAGCTCCTACGAGCAGTACTTC. Amino acid sequence: CASSLQGSSYEQYF.

J is TRBJ1-3 and V is TRBV18; D unclear. CDR1 is KGHSH and CDR2 is LQKENI in the germline V gene. The CDR3 has 13 residues. Trimming removed 3 bases at V and 2 bases at J, with 5 bases between. The CDR3: CASSPQTGNTIYF. The CDR3 DNA reads TGTGCCAGCTCACCCCAAACTGGAAACACCATATATTTT.

The V gene is TRBV3-1 (or the pseudogene TRBV3-2), the J gene TRBJ2-4; 8 bases line up with TRBD1. J gave up 5 bases and V 7 bases, and 7 bases lay outside the gene matches. This CDR3 is built from 14 residues. Germline V lookup: CDR1 LGHDT, CDR2 YNNKEL (reference sequence). The CDR3 loop reads CASTQGTGENIQYF. The CDR3 nucleotides are TGTGCCAGCACCCAGGGGACAGGAGAAAACATTCAGTACTTC.

This chain connects TRBV4-2 to TRBJ2-3; perhaps TRBD2 as D (6 bases). The CDR3 runs 15 residues. The germline CDR1 and CDR2 sequences are LGHNA and YNFKEQ. Trimming removed 1 base from V and 5 bases from J, with 13 bases in between. The CDR3 sequence: CASSQAGGALDTQYF. CDR3 bases: TGTGCCAGCAGCCAAGCGGGCGGGGCTTTAGATACGCAGTATTTT.

This rearrangement joins TRBV5-1 to TRBJ2-7; the D is unclear. Germline CDR1 and CDR2: SGHRS and YFSETQ. V dropped 5 bases and J dropped 1 base, with 13 bases sitting between them. This CDR3 contains 14 residues. This chain's CDR3 is CASSVGPGSYEQYF. As DNA, the CDR3 is TGCGCCAGCAGTGTAGGCCCCGGGTCCTACGAGCAGTACTTC.

Comments on this clone: Different DNA sequences within this sample yield the same CDR3. The V and J genes are TRBV7-2 and TRBJ2-5, with a possible D match to TRBD2 (6 bases). Germline CDR1 SGHTA, CDR2 FQGNSA. The CDR3 length is 15 residues. Deletions cut 1 base from V and 0 bases from J, with 9 bases between. CDR3 bases: TGTGCCAGCAGCTTAGTTGCGGGGTACCAAGAGACCCAGTACTTC. This encodes CASSLVAGYQETQYF.

This chain connects TRBV6-6 to TRBJ2-3; D unresolved. Germline CDR1 and CDR2: MNHNY and SVGAGI (reference sequence). Deletions cut 2 bases from V and 1 base from J, with 13 bases between. The CDR3 spans 16 residues. The DNA for the CDR3 is TGTGCCAGCAGTTACCCTCGCTCGGTGGGCACAGATACGCAGTATTTT. It specifies CASSYPRSVGTDTQYF.

This chain uses TRBV5-6 with TRBJ1-1; tentative D call: TRBD1 (5 bases). This CDR3 comprises 13 residues. Trimming took 1 base from V and 4 from J, leaving 8 bases between them. Germline assignment: CDR1 SGHDT and CDR2 YYEEEE. CDR3 region: CASSLLGATEAFF. In nucleotides, the CDR3 is TGTGCCAGCAGCTTGTTAGGGGCCACTGAAGCTTTCTTT. Full variable domain (missing parts from reference TRBV5-6 and TRBJ1-1): DAGVTQSPTHLIKTRGQQVTLRCSPKSGHDTVSWYQQALGQGPQFIFQYYEEEERQRGNFPDRFSGHQFPNYSSELNVNALLLGDSALYLCASSLLGATEAFFGQGTRLTVV.

This clone came up many times. The rearrangement uses TRBV4-1 and TRBJ1-5; D might be TRBD1 (5 bases). The V end lost 2 bases, the J end lost 0 bases, and 14 bases lay between the germline ends. CDR1 and CDR2 from the germline V gene are MGHRA and YSYEKL. The CDR3 is 17 residues long. The CDR3 sequence is CASSQPRDSYSNQPQHF. The CDR3 coding sequence is TGCGCCAGCAGCCAACCGAGAGACAGCTATAGCAATCAGCCCCAGCATTTT.

The V gene is TRBV11-1, the J gene TRBJ2-1; 10 nucleotides agree with TRBD2. CDR3 length: 13 amino acids. Per the germline V gene, CDR1 is SGHAT and CDR2 is FQDESV (reference sequence). With V trimmed by 6 bases and J by 10 bases, 6 bases remained unmatched. This chain's CDR3 is CASSSGLAAEQFF. The CDR3 DNA sequence: TGTGCCAGCAGTTCCGGACTAGCGGCCGAGCAGTTCTTC.

The rearrangement joins TRBV7-2 to TRBJ2-2; D uncertain. Germline assignment: CDR1 SGHTA and CDR2 FQGNSA. Trimming pared 5 bases from V and 6 bases from J, leaving 10 bases between. CDR3 length: 13 amino acids. This CDR3 reads CASSPYLAGELFF. For the CDR3, the DNA is TGTGCCAGCAGCCCCTATCTGGCCGGGGAGCTGTTTTTT.

This clone was observed a handful of times. The chain has TRBV28 and TRBJ1-2; 8 bases fit TRBD1. The junction had 7 bases not matched to a gene; V was cut back by 8 bases and J by 8 bases. CDR1 and CDR2 from the germline V gene are MDHEN and SYDVKM. CDR3 length: 12 amino acids. The CDR3 nucleotides read TGTGCCAGCCGGACAGGGCTCGACGGCTACACCTTC. The encoded protein is CASRTGLDGYTF.

The chain recombines TRBV3-1 (or the pseudogene TRBV3-2) with TRBJ1-4; the D is unclear. V was cut by 4 bases and J by 0 bases, with 3 bases left in between. The germline V gene has CDR1 LGHDT and CDR2 YNNKEL (reference sequence). This CDR3 comprises 13 residues. The CDR3 spells CASSPATNEKLFF. The DNA for the CDR3 is TGTGCCAGCAGCCCCGCAACTAATGAAAAACTGTTTTTT.

This sequence joins TRBV7-6 and TRBJ1-2; a weak D match, TRBD1 (6 bases). This CDR3 is 14 amino acids long. CDR1 and CDR2 from the germline V gene are SGHVS and FNYEAQ. The V end lost 5 bases, the J end lost 3 bases, and 13 bases lay between the germline ends. The CDR3 loop is CASSPQGRDYGYTF. In nucleotides, the CDR3 is TGTGCCAGCAGCCCACAGGGCCGGGACTATGGCTACACCTTC.

The rearrangement uses TRBV28 and TRBJ1-3, with a tentative D call TRBD1 (6 bases). CDR3 length equals 16 residues. Germline lookup yields CDR1 MDHEN and CDR2 SYDVKM. Trimming cost V 6 bases and J 0 bases, with 15 bases left between them. The CDR3 protein is CASRFLTGNSGNTIYF. Written as DNA, the CDR3 is TGTGCCAGCAGATTCCTGACAGGAAACTCTGGAAACACCATATATTTT.

The V gene is TRBV24-1, the J gene TRBJ2-2; a weak D match, TRBD1 (6 bases). CDR3 length: 15 amino acids. Trimming stripped 6 bases from V and 0 bases from J, with 10 bases between. The germline V gene encodes CDR1 KGHDR and CDR2 SFDVKD. The CDR3 coding sequence is TGTGCCACCAGTACGGACAGATCGAACACCGGGGAGCTGTTTTTT. It specifies CATSTDRSNTGELFF.

This chain uses TRBV5-1 with TRBJ2-5; no clear D. Trimming shortened V by 0 bases and J by 4 bases, and 10 bases separated the two germline ends. This CDR3 contains 14 residues. Germline V gene data show CDR1 as SGHRS and CDR2 as YFSETQ. The CDR3 DNA reads as TGCGCCAGCAGCTTGGGGCAGTTCCGAGAGACCCAGTACTTC. It specifies CASSLGQFRETQYF.

The genes are TRBV19 and TRBJ2-3, with D possibly TRBD2 on 6 matching bases. Trimming left V 4 bases short and J 0 bases short, with 8 bases between. Germline V gene sequence: CDR1 LNHDA, CDR2 SQIVND (reference sequence). The CDR3 sequence is 14 residues long. CDR3 sequence: CASSSGTSTDTQYF. CDR3 sequence (DNA): TGTGCCAGTAGTAGCGGGACTAGCACAGATACGCAGTATTTT.

The V and J genes are TRBV18 and TRBJ2-3; TRBD1 might be the D (6 bases). This CDR3 region has 16 residues. Germline CDR1 and CDR2: KGHSH and LQKENI. Trimming pared 3 bases from V and 4 bases from J, leaving 17 bases between. This CDR3 is CASSPTGFPGADTQYF. The CDR3 nucleotides are TGTGCCAGCTCACCCACAGGGTTCCCCGGGGCAGATACGCAGTATTTT.